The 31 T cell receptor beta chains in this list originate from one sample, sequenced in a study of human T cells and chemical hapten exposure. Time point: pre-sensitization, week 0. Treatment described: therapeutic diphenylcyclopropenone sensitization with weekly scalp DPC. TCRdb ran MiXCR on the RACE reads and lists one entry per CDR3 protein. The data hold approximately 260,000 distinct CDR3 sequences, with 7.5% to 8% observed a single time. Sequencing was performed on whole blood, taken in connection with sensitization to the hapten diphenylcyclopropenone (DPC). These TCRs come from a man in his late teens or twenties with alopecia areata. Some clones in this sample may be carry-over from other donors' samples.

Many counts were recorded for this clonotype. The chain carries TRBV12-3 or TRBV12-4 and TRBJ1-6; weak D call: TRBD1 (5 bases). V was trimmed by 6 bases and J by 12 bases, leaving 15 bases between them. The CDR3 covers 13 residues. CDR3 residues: CASRRDRLGPLHF. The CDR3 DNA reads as TGTGCCAGCAGACGGGACCGCTTGGGACCCCTCCACTTT.

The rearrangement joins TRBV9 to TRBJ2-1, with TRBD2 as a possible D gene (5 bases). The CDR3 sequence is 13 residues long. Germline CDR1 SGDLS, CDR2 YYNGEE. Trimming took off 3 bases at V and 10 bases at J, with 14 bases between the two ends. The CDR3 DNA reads TGTGCCAGCAGCGCGGGGTCCCTACGGGAGCAGTTCTTC. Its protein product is CASSAGSLREQFF.

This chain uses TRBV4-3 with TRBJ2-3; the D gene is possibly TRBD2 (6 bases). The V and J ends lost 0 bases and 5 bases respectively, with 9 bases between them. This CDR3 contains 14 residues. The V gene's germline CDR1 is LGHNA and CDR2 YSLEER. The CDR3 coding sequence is TGCGCCAGCAGCCAAGAACTGCGGGAAGATACGCAGTATTTT. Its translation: CASSQELREDTQYF.

The CDR3 sequence: CSVGDRGPNEQFF. CDR3 nucleotides: TGCAGCGTTGGAGACAGGGGACCCAATGAGCAGTTCTTC. This chain uses TRBV29-1 with TRBJ2-1, with 8 bases lining up with TRBD1. Germline values: CDR1 SQVTM, CDR2 ANQGSEA. Trimming removed 4 bases from V and 6 bases from J; junction bases left unmatched: 5. CDR3 size: 13 residues.

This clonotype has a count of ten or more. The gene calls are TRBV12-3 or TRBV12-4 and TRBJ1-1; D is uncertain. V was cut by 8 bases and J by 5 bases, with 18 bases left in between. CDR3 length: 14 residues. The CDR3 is CASCPSAGRTEAFF. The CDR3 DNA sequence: TGTGCCAGCTGCCCCTCGGCAGGTAGGACTGAAGCTTTCTTT.

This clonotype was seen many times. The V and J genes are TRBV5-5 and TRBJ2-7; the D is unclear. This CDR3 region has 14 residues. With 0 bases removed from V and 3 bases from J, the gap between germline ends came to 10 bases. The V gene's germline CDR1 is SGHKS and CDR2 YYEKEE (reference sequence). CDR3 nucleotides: TGTGCCAGCAGCTTGGGGCTCGTCCTCTACGAGCAGTACTTC. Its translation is CASSLGLVLYEQYF.

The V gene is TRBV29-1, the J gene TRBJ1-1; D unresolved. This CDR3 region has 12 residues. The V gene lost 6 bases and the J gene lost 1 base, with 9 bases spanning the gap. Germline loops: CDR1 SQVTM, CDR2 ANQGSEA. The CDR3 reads CSVQLTNTEAFF. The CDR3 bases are TGCAGCGTGCAGCTCACGAACACTGAAGCTTTCTTT.

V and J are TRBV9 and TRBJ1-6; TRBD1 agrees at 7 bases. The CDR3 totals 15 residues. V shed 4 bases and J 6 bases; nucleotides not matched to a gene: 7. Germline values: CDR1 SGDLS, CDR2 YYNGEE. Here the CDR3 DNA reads TGTGCCAGCAGCTTCCTGGACAGGTTTAATTCACCCCTCCACTTT. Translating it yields CASSFLDRFNSPLHF.

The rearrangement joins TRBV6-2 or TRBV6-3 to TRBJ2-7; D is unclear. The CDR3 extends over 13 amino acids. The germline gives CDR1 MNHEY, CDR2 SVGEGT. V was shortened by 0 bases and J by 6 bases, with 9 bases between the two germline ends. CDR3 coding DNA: TGTGCCAGCAGTTACTCGGGCATCGGCGAGCAGTACGTC. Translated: CASSYSGIGEQYV.

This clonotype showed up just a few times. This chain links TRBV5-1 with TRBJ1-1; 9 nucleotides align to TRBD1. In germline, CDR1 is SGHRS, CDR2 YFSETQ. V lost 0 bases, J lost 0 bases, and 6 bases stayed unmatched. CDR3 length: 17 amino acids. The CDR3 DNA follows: TGCGCCAGCAGCTTGGAGGACAGGGGAGGGATGAACACTGAAGCTTTCTTT. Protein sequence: CASSLEDRGGMNTEAFF.

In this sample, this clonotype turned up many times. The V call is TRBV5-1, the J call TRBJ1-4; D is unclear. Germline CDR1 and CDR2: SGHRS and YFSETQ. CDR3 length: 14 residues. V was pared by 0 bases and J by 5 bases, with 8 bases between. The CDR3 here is CASSLAGENEKLFF. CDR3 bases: TGCGCCAGCAGCTTGGCCGGTGAAAATGAAAAACTGTTTTTT. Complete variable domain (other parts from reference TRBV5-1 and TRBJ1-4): KAGVTQTPRYLIKTRGQQVTLSCSPISGHRSVSWYQQTPGQGLQFLFEYFSETQRNKGNFPGRFSGRQFSNSRSEMNVSTLELGDSALYLCASSLAGENEKLFFGSGTQLSVL.

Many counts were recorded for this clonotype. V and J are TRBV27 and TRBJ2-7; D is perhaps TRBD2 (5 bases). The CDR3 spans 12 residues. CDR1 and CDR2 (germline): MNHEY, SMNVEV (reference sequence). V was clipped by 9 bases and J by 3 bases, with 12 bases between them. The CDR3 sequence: CARSGKYYEQYV. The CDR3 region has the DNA TGTGCCAGATCCGGGAAGTACTACGAGCAGTACGTC.

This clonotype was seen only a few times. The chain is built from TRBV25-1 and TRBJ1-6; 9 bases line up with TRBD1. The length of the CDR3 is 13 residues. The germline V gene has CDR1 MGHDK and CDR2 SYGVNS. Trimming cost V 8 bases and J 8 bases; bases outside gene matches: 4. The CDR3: CASGTGTDSPLHF. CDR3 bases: TGTGCCAGCGGGACAGGGACAGATTCACCCCTCCACTTT.

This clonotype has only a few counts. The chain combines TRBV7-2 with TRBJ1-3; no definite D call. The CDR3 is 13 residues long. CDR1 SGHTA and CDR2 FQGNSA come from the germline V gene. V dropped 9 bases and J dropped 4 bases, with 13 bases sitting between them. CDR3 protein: CASGGMAGNTIYF. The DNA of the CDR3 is TGTGCCAGTGGCGGTATGGCCGGAAACACCATATATTTT.

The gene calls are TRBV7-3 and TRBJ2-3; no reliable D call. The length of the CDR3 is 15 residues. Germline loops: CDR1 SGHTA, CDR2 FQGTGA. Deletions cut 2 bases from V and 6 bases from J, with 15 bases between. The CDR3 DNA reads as TGTGCCAGCAGCTTACCCCCAGGTTCCTCCGATACGCAGTATTTT. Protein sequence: CASSLPPGSSDTQYF.

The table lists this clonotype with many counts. This chain's CDR3 is CASSPDGTNQPQHF. CDR3 coding DNA: TGTGCCAGCAGTCCCGACGGAACCAATCAGCCCCAGCATTTT. V is TRBV6-2 or TRBV6-3 and J is TRBJ1-5; D is unclear. Germline V CDR1 and CDR2: MNHEY, SVGEGT. This CDR3 is 14 amino acids long. The germline V and J ends were trimmed by 5 bases and 3 bases, with 11 bases remaining between them.

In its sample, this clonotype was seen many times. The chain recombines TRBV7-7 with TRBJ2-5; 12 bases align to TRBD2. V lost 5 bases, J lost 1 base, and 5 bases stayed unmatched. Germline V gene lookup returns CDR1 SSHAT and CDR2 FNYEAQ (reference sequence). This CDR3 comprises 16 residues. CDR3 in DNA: TGTGCCAGCAGCGAGCAACTAGCGGGGGGCCAAGAGACCCAGTACTTC. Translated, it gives CASSEQLAGGQETQYF.

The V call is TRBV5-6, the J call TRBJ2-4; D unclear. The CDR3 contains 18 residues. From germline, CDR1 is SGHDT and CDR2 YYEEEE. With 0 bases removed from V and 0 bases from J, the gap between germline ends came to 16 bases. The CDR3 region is CASSLVRPRILAKNIQYF. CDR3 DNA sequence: TGTGCCAGCAGCTTGGTAAGGCCGAGGATCCTAGCCAAAAACATTCAGTACTTC.

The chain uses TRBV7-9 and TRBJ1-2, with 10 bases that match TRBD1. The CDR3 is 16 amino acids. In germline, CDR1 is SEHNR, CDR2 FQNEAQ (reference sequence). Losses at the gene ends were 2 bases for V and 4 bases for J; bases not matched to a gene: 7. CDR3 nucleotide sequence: TGTGCCAGCAGCTTACCCAGACAGGGGGCGGTCTATGGCTACACCTTC. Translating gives CASSLPRQGAVYGYTF.

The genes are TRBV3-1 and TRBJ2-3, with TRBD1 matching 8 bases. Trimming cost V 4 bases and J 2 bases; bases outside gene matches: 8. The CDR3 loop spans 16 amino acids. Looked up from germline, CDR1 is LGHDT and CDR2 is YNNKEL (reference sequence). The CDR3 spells CASSLPGQGLTDTQYF. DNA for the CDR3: TGTGCCAGCAGCCTACCCGGACAGGGTCTCACAGATACGCAGTATTTT.

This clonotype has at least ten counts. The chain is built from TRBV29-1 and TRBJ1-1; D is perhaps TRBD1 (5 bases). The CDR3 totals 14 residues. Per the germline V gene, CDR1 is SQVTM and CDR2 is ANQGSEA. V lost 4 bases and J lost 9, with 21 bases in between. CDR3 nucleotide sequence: TGCAGCGTTGTTCATCAAGGGGCCGGGATCCAAGCTTTCTTT. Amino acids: CSVVHQGAGIQAFF.

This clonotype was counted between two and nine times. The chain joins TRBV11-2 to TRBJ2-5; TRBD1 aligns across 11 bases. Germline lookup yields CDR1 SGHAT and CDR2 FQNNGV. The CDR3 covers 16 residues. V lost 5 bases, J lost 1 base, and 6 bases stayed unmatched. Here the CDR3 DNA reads TGTGCCAGCAGCCACCGGACAGGGGGCCCCCAAGAGACCCAGTACTTC. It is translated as CASSHRTGGPQETQYF.

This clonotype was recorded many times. CDR3 sequence reads: CASSLSSGGQETQYF. CDR3 nucleotide sequence: TGTGCCAGCAGCTTAAGTAGCGGGGGACAAGAGACCCAGTACTTC. The chain has TRBV28 and TRBJ2-5, with TRBD2 matching 9 bases. Germline CDR1 MDHEN, CDR2 SYDVKM. The ends lost 6 bases at V and 2 bases at J; junction bases unmatched: 7. The length of the CDR3 is 15 residues.

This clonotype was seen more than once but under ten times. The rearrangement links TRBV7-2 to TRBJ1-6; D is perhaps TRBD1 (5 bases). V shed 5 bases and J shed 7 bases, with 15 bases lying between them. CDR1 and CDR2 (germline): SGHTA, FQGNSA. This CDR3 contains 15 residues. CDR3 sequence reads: CASSPNGGSNSPLHF. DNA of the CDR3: TGTGCCAGCAGCCCGAATGGGGGGTCAAATTCACCCCTCCACTTT.

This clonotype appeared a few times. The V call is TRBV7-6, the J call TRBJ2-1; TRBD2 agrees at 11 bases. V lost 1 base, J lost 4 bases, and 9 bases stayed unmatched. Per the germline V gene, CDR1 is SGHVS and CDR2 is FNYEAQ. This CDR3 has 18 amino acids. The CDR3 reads CASSLGLAGPSRYNEQFF. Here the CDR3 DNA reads TGTGCCAGCAGCTTAGGACTAGCGGGGCCATCAAGATACAATGAGCAGTTCTTC.

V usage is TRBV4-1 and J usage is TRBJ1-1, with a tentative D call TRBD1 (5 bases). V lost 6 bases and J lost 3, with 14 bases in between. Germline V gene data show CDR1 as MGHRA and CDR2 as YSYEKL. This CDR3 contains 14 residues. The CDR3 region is CASRGIRGDTEAFF. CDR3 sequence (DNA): TGCGCCAGCAGAGGGATTCGGGGGGACACTGAAGCTTTCTTT.

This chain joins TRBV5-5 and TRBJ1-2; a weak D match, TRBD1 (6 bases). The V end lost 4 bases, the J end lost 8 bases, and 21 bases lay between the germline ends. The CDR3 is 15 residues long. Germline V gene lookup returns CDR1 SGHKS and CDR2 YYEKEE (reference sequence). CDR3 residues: CASSDETGYDRGYTF. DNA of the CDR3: TGTGCCAGCAGCGACGAGACAGGATACGACCGAGGCTACACCTTC. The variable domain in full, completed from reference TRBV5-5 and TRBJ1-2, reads DAGVTQSPTHLIKTRGQQVTLRCSPISGHKSVSWYQQVLGQGPQFIFQYYEKEERGRGNFPDRFSARQFPNYSSELNVNALLLGDSALYLCASSDETGYDRGYTFGSGTRLTVV.

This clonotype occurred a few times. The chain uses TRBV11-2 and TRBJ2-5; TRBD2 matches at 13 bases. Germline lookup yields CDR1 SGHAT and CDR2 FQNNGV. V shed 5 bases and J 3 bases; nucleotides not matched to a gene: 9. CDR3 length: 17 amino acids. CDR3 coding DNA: TGTGCCAGCAGCCCGACTAGCGGGGGGCGTATGAAAGAGACCCAGTACTTC. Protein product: CASSPTSGGRMKETQYF. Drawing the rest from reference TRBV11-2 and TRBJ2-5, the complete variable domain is EAGVAQSPRYKIIEKRQSVAFWCNPISGHATLYWYQQILGQGPKLLIQFQNNGVVDDSQLPKDRFSAERLKGVDSTLKIQPAKLEDSAVYLCASSPTSGGRMKETQYFGPGTRLLVL.

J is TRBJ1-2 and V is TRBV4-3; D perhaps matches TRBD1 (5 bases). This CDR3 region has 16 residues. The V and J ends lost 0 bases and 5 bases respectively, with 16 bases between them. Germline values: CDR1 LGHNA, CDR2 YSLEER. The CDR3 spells CASSQDDARGGYGYTF. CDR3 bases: TGCGCCAGCAGCCAAGATGACGCCCGTGGGGGTTATGGCTACACCTTC.

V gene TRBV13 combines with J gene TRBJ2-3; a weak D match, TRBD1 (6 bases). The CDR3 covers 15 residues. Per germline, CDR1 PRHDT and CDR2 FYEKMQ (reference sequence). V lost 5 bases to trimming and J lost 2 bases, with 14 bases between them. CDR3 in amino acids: CASSHGQTFTDTQYF. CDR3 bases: TGTGCCAGCAGCCATGGACAGACGTTCACAGATACGCAGTATTTT. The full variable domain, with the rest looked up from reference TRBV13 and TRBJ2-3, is AAGVIQSPRHLIKEKRETATLKCYPIPRHDTVYWYQQGPGQDPQFLISFYEKMQSDKGSIPDRFSAQQFSDYHSELNMSSLELGDSALYFCASSHGQTFTDTQYFGPGTRLTVL.

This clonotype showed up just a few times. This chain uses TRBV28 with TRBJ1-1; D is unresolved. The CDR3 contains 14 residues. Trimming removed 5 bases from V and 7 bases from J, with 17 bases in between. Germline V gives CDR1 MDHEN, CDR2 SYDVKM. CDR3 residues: CASSSLWGIGEAFF. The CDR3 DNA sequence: TGTGCCAGCAGTAGTTTATGGGGAATTGGTGAAGCTTTCTTT.